The T cell receptor (beta chain) described here comes from a study of human T cells and chemical hapten exposure. On the study more broadly: Patch testing placed 0.01% DPC on the upper back, with readings at 6 days.

The library put unique molecular identifiers onto individual cDNA molecules. MiXCR, run by TCRdb on the RACE reads, gives a single entry per CDR3 protein. The top ten hold over 3% of the sample, which has 55,000 to 85,000 distinct CDR3 sequences, around 9.8% seen once. Germline loops: CDR1 LNHDA, CDR2 SQIVND (reference sequence). V was clipped by 6 bases and J by 2 bases; unmatched bases: 5. The CDR3 sequence is 15 residues long. Regarding time point: patch test 1, 2 weeks after DPC sensitization. Stated treatment: therapeutic diphenylcyclopropenone sensitization with weekly scalp DPC. At every patch-test visit, blood was drawn before the patch test was applied.

This material consisted of whole blood, taken in connection with sensitization to the hapten diphenylcyclopropenone (DPC). The chain is built from TRBV19 and TRBJ2-7, with 12 nucleotides matching TRBD2. The clonotype originates from a woman aged 40-49 years with alopecia areata. Some clones in this sample may be carry-over from other donors' samples. In DNA form, the CDR3 reads TGTGCCAGTAGCCTGAGGACTAGCGGGGCCTACGAGCAGTACTTC. This translates into CASSLRTSGAYEQYF.